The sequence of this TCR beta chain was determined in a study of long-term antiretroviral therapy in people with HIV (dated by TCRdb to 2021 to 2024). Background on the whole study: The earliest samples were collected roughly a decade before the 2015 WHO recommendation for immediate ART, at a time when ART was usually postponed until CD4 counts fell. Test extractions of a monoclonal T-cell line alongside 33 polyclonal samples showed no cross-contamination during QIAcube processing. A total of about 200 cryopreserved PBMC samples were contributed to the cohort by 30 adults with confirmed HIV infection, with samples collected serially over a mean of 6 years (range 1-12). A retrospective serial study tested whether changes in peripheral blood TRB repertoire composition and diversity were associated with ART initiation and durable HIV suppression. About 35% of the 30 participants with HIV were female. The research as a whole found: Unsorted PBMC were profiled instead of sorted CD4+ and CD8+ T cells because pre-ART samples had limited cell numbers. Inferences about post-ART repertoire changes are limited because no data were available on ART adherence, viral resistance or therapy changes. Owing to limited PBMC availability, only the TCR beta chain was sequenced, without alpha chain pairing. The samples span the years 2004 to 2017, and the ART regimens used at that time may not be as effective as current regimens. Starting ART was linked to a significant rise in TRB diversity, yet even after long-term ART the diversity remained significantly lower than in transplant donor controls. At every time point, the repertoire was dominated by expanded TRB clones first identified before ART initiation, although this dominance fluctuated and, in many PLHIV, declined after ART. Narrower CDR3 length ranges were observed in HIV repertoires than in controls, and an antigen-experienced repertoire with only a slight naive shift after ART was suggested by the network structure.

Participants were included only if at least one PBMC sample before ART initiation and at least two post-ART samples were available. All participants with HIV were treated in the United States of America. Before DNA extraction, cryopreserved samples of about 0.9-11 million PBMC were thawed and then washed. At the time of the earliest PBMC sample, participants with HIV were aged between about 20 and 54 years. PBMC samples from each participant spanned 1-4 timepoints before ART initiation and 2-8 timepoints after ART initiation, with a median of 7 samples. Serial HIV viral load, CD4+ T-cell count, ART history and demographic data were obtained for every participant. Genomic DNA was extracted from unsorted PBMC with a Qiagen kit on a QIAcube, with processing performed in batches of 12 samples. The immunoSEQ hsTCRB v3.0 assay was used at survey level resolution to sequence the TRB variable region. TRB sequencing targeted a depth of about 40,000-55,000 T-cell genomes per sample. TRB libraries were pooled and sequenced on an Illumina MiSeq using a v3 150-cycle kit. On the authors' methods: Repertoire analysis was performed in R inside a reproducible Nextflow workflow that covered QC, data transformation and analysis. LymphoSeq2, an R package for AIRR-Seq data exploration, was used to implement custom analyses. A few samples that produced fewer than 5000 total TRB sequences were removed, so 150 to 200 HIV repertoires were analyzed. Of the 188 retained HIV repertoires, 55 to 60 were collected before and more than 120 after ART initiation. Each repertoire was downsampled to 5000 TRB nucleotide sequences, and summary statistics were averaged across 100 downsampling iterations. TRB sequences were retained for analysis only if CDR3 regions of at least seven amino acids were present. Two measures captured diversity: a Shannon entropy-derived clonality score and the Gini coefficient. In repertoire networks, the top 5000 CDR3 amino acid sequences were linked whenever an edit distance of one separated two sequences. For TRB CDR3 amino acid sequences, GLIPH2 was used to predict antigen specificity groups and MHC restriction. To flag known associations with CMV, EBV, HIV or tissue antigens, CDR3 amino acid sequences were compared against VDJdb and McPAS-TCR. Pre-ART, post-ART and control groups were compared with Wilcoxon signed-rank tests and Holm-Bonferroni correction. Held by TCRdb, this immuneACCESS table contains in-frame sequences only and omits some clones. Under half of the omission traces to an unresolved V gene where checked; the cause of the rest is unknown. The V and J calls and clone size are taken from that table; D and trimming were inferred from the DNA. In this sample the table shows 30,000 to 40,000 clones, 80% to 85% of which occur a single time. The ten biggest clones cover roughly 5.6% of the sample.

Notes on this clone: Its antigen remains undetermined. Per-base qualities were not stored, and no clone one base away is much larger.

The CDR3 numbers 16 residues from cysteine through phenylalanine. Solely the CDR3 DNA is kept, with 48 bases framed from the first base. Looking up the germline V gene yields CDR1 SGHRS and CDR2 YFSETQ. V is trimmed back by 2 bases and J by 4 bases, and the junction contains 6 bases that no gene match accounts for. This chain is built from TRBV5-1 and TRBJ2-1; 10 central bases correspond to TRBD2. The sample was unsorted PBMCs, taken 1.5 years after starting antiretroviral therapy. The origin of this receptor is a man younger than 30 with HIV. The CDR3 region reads CASSFLAGGQYNEQFF. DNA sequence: TGCGCCAGCAGCTTCTTAGCGGGAGGACAGTACAATGAGCAGTTCTTC.